The present T cell receptor (beta chain) was sequenced within a study of T cell responses to AZD1222 COVID-19 vaccine. General observations from the study: The span of vaccine-associated CD4 TCRs extended across spike, with dominance at 160-218 and 743-854.

Points on this clone: The antigen is unknown.

Germline CDR1 and CDR2: LNHNV and YYDKDF (reference sequence). The ends were cut back, 2 bases at V and 7 bases at J, with 11 bases in the middle. The CDR3 runs to 13 residues. The protocol was immunoSEQ multiplex PCR, while the TCRdb copy is restricted to in-frame clones and leaves out a portion. The data show about 110,000 clones, 80% to 90% seen once. This TCR derives from an adult in good health. The sequencing used peripheral blood, collected on day 0 of AZD1222 vaccination. This chain uses TRBV15 with TRBJ1-1; no reliable D call. CDR3 nucleotide sequence: TGTGCCACCAGCAGATCCTTCGCTGATGAAGCTTTCTTT. Protein: CATSRSFADEAFF.